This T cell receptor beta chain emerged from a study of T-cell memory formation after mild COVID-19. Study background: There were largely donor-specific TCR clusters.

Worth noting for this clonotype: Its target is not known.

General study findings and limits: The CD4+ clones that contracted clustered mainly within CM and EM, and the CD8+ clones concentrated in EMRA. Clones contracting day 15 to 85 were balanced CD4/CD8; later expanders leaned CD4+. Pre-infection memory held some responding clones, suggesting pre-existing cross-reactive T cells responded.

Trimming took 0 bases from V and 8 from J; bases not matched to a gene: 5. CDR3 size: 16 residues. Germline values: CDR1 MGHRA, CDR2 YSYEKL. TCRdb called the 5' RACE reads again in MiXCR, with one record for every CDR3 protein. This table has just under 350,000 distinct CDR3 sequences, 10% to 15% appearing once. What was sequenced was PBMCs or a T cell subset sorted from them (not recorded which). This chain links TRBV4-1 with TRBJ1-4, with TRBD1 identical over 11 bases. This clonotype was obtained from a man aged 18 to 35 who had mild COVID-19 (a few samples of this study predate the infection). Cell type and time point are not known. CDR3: CASSQDWGQGEEKLFF. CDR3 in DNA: TGCGCCAGCAGCCAAGATTGGGGACAGGGGGAGGAAAAACTGTTTTTT.